This TCR beta chain originates from a study of early T cells in non-severe SARS-CoV-2 infection. About the research overall: Chains were not paired, and sequencing was done on bulk RNA from unsorted whole blood.

This clonotype was seen repeatedly, ten times or more. Researchers tagged individual cDNA molecules with unique molecular identifiers. TCRdb ran MiXCR on the 5' RACE reads and lists one entry per CDR3 protein. The sample includes tens of thousands of distinct CDR3 sequences, around 3.9% seen only once; the top ten take 3.5% to 5%. The CDR3 loop spans 13 amino acids. The germline gives CDR1 LNHNV, CDR2 YYDKDF (reference sequence). Trimming took 5 bases from V and 6 from J; bases not matched to a gene: 5. The TCR sequence derives from an adult who was a healthcare worker with PCR-confirmed SARS-CoV-2 infection or an uninfected control (not recorded which). The V and J genes are TRBV15 and TRBJ1-1; 8 bases are a match to TRBD1. The sequenced sample was whole blood. CDR3 region: CATSVQQGAEAFF. The CDR3 nucleotides read TGTGCCACCAGCGTACAACAGGGGGCTGAAGCTTTCTTT.